This T cell receptor beta chain comes out of a study of PD-1 blockade in classical Hodgkin lymphoma. Study context: Patients were administered nivolumab (3 mg/kg intravenously) every 2 weeks. Study-wide results and caveats: Compared with baseline, CD4+ but not CD8+ TCR diversity had risen significantly by C4D1. Newly diagnosed patients reportedly trailed healthy donors in baseline TCR diversity. Possible causes of repertoire differences, disease activity or prior therapy, remain undefined.

A remark on this clone: The antigen is not known.

Germline loops: CDR1 MNHEY, CDR2 SMNVEV (reference sequence). With 3 bases removed from V and 7 bases from J, the gap between germline ends came to 6 bases. There are 12 residues in the CDR3. Generated by immunoSEQ multiplex PCR, the TCRdb table keeps only in-frame clones and is missing some. This table has tens of thousands of clones, roughly 90% appearing once. Every single patient, without exception, relapsed after autologous stem cell transplantation, and brentuximab vedotin exposure varied. The receptor was derived from a human donor with classical Hodgkin lymphoma. The chain is built from TRBV27 and TRBJ2-2; D gene ambiguous. This sample comprised peripheral blood mononuclear cells (PBMCs), obtained at baseline. The CDR3 loop is CASSFLGGELFF. CDR3 in DNA: TGTGCCAGCAGTTTTCTTGGCGGGGAGCTGTTTTTT.